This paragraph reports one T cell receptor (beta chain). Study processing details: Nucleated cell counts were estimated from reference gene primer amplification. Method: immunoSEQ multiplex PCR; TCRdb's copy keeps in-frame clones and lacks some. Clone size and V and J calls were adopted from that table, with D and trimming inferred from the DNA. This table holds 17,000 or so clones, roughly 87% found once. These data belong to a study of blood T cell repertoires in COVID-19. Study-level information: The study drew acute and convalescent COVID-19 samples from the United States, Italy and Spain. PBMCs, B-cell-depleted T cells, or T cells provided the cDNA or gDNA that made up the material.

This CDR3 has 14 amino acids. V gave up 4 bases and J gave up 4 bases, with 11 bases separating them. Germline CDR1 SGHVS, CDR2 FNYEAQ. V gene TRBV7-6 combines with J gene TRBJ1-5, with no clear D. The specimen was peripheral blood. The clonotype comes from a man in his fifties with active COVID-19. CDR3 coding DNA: TGTGCCAGCAGCTCCAATACGGGGAATCAGCCCCAGCATTTT. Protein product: CASSSNTGNQPQHF.